Here is one T cell receptor (beta chain) with its context. Treatment described: roughly 19 received Ad26.COV2.S at low or high dose, single or two shots; roughly 5 received placebo; per-sample allocation not given. The samples were gathered on day 63 after the first injection of vaccine or placebo. V lost 1 base to trimming and J lost 0 bases, with 6 bases between them. CDR3 length equals 14 residues. CDR1 is SGHTA, CDR2 FQGNSA, per germline. Libraries were prepared by immunoSEQ multiplex PCR; TCRdb keeps only in-frame clonotypes and omits some of them. The sample lists 410,000 or so clones; over 80% were seen once. The data originate from a study of Ad26.COV2.S vaccination and SARS-CoV-2 variants. Across the study: Sample donor was a member of the COV1001 Ad26.COV2.S trial arm. Administration of Ad26.COV2.S was intramuscular, either once or twice 56 days apart.

The chain couples TRBV7-2 to TRBJ1-1; D ambiguous. This TCR came from a person between 18 and 59 years old who received the Ad26.COV2.S COVID-19 vaccine or a placebo. Sequences were derived from peripheral blood, sampled in a trial of Ad26.COV2.S vaccine versus placebo. The CDR3 spells CASSLVRLNTEAFF. The CDR3 bases are TGTGCCAGCAGCTTAGTGAGGTTGAACACTGAAGCTTTCTTT.